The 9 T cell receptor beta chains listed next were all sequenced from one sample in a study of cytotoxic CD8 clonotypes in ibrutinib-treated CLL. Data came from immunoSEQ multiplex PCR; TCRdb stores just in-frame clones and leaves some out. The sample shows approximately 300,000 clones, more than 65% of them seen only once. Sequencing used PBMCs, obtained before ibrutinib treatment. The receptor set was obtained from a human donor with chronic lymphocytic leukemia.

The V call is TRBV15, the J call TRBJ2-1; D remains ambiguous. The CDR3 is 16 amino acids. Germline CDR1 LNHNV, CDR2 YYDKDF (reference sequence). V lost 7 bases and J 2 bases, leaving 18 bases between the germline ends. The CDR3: CATTPDRAGAYNEQFF. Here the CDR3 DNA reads TGTGCCACCACCCCAGATCGGGCAGGAGCCTACAATGAGCAGTTCTTC.

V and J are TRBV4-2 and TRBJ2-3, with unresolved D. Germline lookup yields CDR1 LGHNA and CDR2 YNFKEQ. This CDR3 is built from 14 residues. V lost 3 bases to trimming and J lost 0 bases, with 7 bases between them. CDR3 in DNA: TGTGCCAGCAGCCAGCCCAGGAGCACAGATACGCAGTATTTT. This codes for CASSQPRSTDTQYF.

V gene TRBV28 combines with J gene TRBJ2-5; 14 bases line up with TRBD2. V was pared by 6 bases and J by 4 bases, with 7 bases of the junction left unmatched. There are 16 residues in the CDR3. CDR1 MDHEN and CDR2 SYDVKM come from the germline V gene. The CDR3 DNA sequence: TGTGCCAGCAGCCCGACTAGCGGGAGGGCCGGAGAGACCCAGTACTTC. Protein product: CASSPTSGRAGETQYF.

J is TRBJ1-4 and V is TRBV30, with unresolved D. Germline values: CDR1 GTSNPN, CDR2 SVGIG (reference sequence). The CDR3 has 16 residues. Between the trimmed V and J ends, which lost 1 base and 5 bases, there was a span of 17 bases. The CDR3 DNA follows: TGTGCCTGGAGTGACGGACCCGACATCGAGAATGAAAAACTGTTTTTT. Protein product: CAWSDGPDIENEKLFF. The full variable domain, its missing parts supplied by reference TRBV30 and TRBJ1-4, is SQTIHQWPATLVQPVGSPLSLECTVEGTSNPNLYWYRQAAGRGLQLLFYSVGIGQISSEVPQNLSASRPQDRQFILSSKKLLLSDSGFYLCAWSDGPDIENEKLFFGSGTQLSVL.

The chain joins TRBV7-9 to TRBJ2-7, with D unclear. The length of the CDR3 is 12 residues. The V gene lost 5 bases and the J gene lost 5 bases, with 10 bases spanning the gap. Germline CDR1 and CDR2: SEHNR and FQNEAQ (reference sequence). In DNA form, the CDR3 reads TGTGCCAGCAGCCGAGGCCCCCACGAGCAGTACTTC. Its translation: CASSRGPHEQYF.

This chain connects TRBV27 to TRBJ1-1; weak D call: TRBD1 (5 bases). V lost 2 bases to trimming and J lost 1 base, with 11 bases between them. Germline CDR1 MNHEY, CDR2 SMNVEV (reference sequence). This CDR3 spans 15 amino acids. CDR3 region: CASSLDDGQNTEAFF. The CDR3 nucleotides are TGTGCCAGCAGTTTAGACGACGGACAGAACACTGAAGCTTTCTTT.

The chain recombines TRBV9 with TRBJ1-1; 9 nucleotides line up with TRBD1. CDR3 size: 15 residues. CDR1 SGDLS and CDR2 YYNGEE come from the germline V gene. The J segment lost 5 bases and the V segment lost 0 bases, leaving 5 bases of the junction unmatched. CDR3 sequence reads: CASSVATGGRTEAFF. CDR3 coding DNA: TGTGCCAGCAGCGTAGCTACAGGGGGCCGGACTGAAGCTTTCTTT.

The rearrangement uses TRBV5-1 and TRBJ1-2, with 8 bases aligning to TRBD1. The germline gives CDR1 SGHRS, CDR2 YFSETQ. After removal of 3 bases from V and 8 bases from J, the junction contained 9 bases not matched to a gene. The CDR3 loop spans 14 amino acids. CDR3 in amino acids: CASSSVDRGGGYTF. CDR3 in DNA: TGCGCCAGCAGCTCCGTAGACAGGGGAGGCGGCTACACCTTC.

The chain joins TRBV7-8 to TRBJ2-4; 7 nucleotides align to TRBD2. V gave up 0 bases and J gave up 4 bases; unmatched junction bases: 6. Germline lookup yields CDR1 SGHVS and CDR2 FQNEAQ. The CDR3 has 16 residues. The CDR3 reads CASSLAWRERKNIQYF. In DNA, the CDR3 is TGTGCCAGCAGCTTAGCCTGGCGGGAGCGTAAAAACATTCAGTACTTC. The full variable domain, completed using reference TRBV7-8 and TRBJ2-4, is GAGVSQSPRYKVAKRGQDVALRCDPISGHVSLFWYQQALGQGPEFLTYFQNEAQLDKSGLPSDRFFAERPEGSVSTLKIQRTQQEDSAVYLCASSLAWRERKNIQYFGAGTRLSVL.